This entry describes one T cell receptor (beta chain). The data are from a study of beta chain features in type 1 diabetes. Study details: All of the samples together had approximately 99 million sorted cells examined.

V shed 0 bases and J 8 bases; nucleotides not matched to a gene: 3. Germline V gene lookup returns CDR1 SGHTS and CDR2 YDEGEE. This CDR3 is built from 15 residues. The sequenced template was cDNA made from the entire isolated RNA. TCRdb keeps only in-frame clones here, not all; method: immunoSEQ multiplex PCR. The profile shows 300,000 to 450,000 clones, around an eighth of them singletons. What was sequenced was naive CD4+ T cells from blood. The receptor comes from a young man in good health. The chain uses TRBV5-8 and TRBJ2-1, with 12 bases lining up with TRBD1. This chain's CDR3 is CASSLVGTGGYEQFF. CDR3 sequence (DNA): TGTGCCAGCAGCTTGGTAGGGACAGGGGGCTATGAGCAGTTCTTC.